This T cell receptor (beta chain) was recorded in a study of control samples from healthy donors and cancer patients. Measured with immunoSEQ multiplex PCR; TCRdb has only the in-frame clones, and not every one. The sample lists 55,000 to 85,000 clones, about 87% seen once, with around 2% in the top ten. This CDR3 has 16 residues. Germline V gives CDR1 SGDLS, CDR2 YYNGEE. V shed 0 bases and J shed 0 bases, with 10 bases lying between them. The genes are TRBV9 and TRBJ1-3; D uncertain. Sequenced sample: PBMCs. The source of this sequence is a woman in her fifties or sixties with head and neck cancer. The DNA of the CDR3 is TGTGCCAGCAGCGTAGGGGAATCCAACTCTGGAAACACCATATATTTT. Its protein is CASSVGESNSGNTIYF.